These T cell receptor beta chains were read from a single sample in a study of blood T cell repertoires in COVID-19. The table came from immunoSEQ multiplex PCR; TCRdb's copy has only in-frame clones and leaves some out. The table shows some 44,000 clones, with about 80% occurring only once. Sequenced material: peripheral blood. The receptors here all came from a woman aged 55-69 years with acute or convalescent COVID-19. Each CDR3 is given with its conserved first and last residue. D genes are given only for firm matches. Clone size is shown for a subset of rows, as once, few, many or a class of expanded clone.

v_gene	d_gene	j_gene	len	abundance	CDR3nt	CDR3aa
TRBV11-2	-	TRBJ1-1	13	-	TGTGCCAGCAGCTTTAGACAGAACACTGAAGCTTTCTTT	CASSFRQNTEAFF
TRBV7-7	-	TRBJ2-1	13	-	TGTGCCAGCAGCCGGGGGGCCGACAATGAGCAGTTCTTC	CASSRGADNEQFF
TRBV7-9	TRBD1	TRBJ2-4	16	few	TGTGCCAGCAGCTTAGATAGGTCAGACAGGGGGAACATTCAGTACTTC	CASSLDRSDRGNIQYF
TRBV6-2/TRBV6-3	-	TRBJ2-3	12	-	TGTGCCAGCAGTTTTACAGGAGATACGCAGTATTTT	CASSFTGDTQYF
TRBV19	-	TRBJ2-6	16	-	TGTGCCAGTAGGCAAGTCACAGGGTCTGGGGCCAACGTCCTGACTTTC	CASRQVTGSGANVLTF
TRBV3-1/TRBV3-2	-	TRBJ1-4	18	-	TGTGCCAGCAGCCAAGATATGGGCGCCAGGGTTTATAGTGAAAAACTGTTTTTT	CASSQDMGARVYSEKLFF
TRBV15	TRBD1	TRBJ2-7	14	-	TGTGCCACCAGCAGGACAGGGCTTAACTACGAGCAGTACTTC	CATSRTGLNYEQYF
TRBV24-1	TRBD2	TRBJ2-1	15	-	TGTGCCACCAGTGACCGACGGTCGGGCGGGGGTGAGCAGTTCTTC	CATSDRRSGGGEQFF
TRBV7-9	TRBD2	TRBJ2-2	15	once	TGTGCCAGCAGCCATAGCGGGGGCAACACCGGGGAGCTGTTTTTT	CASSHSGGNTGELFF
TRBV24-1	TRBD2	TRBJ2-2	19	-	TGTGCCACCAGTGACCGGGGACTAGCGGGCCCTGGGGGCACCGGGGAGCTGTTTTTT	CATSDRGLAGPGGTGELFF
TRBV30	TRBD1	TRBJ1-5	15	-	TGTGCCTGGAGTGAGGGGGCCTTGGGCAATCAGCCCCAGCATTTT	CAWSEGALGNQPQHF
TRBV25-1	-	TRBJ1-2	13	-	TGTGCCAGCAGTAAGGGCCAGGGGTATGGCTACACCTTC	CASSKGQGYGYTF
TRBV9	-	TRBJ2-2	16	once	TGTGCCAGCAGCAGCATGGTCCCCCGGGGCACCGGGGAGCTGTTTTTT	CASSSMVPRGTGELFF
TRBV7-9	-	TRBJ1-1	15	-	TGTGCCAGCGAAGGGGTAAGGAGCCTCGGCACTGAAGCTTTCTTT	CASEGVRSLGTEAFF
TRBV7-2	TRBD2	TRBJ2-3	14	-	TGTGCCAGCAGGTCTGACGGGGGGGCAGATACGCAGTATTTT	CASRSDGGADTQYF
TRBV3-1/TRBV3-2	TRBD2	TRBJ2-3	15	medium-sized	TGTGCCAGCAGCGGGACTAGCGGGGGGACAGATACGCAGTATTTT	CASSGTSGGTDTQYF
TRBV7-2	-	TRBJ2-3	15	-	TGTGCCAGCAGCTCGACTAGTCGCTCCACAGATACGCAGTATTTT	CASSSTSRSTDTQYF
TRBV6-5	TRBD1	TRBJ1-4	15	-	TGTGCCAGCAGGAGTACAGGGGGCGGTAATGAAAAACTGTTTTTT	CASRSTGGGNEKLFF
TRBV7-2	TRBD2	TRBJ2-1	15	-	TGTGCCAGCAGCTCTAGCGGGGGGACCCACAATGAGCAGTTCTTC	CASSSSGGTHNEQFF
TRBV15	TRBD1	TRBJ1-6	18	-	TGTGCCACCAGCCCTTTCGGACAGGAGAACTCCTATAATTCACCCCTCCACTTT	CATSPFGQENSYNSPLHF
TRBV18	TRBD2	TRBJ2-3	16	-	TGTGCCAGCTCAAGTCAAGCGGGGGGGCCAACAGATACGCAGTATTTT	CASSSQAGGPTDTQYF
TRBV5-4	-	TRBJ1-6	15	few	TGTGCCAGCAGCCGTGGCCCCTCCTATAATTCACCCCTCCACTTT	CASSRGPSYNSPLHF
TRBV2	-	TRBJ1-1	13	-	TGTGCCAGCAGTGAAGTATTGAACACTGAAGCTTTCTTT	CASSEVLNTEAFF